A single sample is the source of the 20 T cell receptor beta chains below, sequenced in a study of T cell responses to AZD1222 COVID-19 vaccine. Produced via immunoSEQ multiplex PCR; TCRdb's table is partial and in-frame only. The table has roughly 120,000 clones, about 92% seen once; the top ten hold under 3.5%. Material: peripheral blood, obtained on day 0 of AZD1222 vaccination. The receptors originated from an adult in good health.

The chain joins TRBV7-8 to TRBJ2-1, with D possibly matching TRBD1 (5 bases). Trimming took 6 bases from V and 0 from J, leaving 15 bases between them. The CDR3 contains 16 residues. Germline V gives CDR1 SGHVS, CDR2 FQNEAQ. The CDR3, as DNA: TGTGCCAGCAGATTTAGGGGCGGAAACTCCTACAATGAGCAGTTCTTC. Translation: CASRFRGGNSYNEQFF.

The chain is built from TRBV4-1 and TRBJ2-3, with 11 bases identical to TRBD1. Germline V gene data show CDR1 as MGHRA and CDR2 as YSYEKL. This CDR3 comprises 15 residues. V shed 4 bases, J shed 6 bases, and the junction held 6 bases outside the gene matches. The CDR3 sequence: CASSPWTGGEDTQYF. For the CDR3, the DNA is TGCGCCAGCAGCCCGTGGACAGGGGGCGAGGATACGCAGTATTTT.

This clone has just a few counts. The chain couples TRBV6-4 to TRBJ1-1, with D unclear. This CDR3 spans 13 amino acids. With 6 bases removed from V and 1 base from J, the gap between germline ends came to 9 bases. Germline-derived CDR1 and CDR2 are MRHNA and SNTAGT. DNA for the CDR3: TGTGCCAGCAGCCCGGAAGGGAACACTGAAGCTTTCTTT. As protein: CASSPEGNTEAFF.

The chain uses TRBV25-1 and TRBJ1-4, with D hard to call. Germline V gene data show CDR1 as MGHDK and CDR2 as SYGVNS. V lost 5 bases, J lost 8 bases, and 6 bases lay in between. The CDR3 consists of 11 residues. CDR3 protein: CASSLGEKLFF. In DNA, the CDR3 is TGTGCCAGCAGTCTGGGAGAAAAACTGTTTTTT.

The chain is built from TRBV11-2 and TRBJ2-7; D not certain. V dropped 4 bases and J dropped 3 bases, with 7 bases sitting between them. The CDR3 is 12 amino acids. Germline CDR1 reads SGHAT; CDR2 reads FQNNGV. The CDR3 nucleotides are TGTGCCAGCAGCTGGGGTAACTACGAGCAGTACTTC. Amino acid sequence: CASSWGNYEQYF.

The chain couples TRBV30 to TRBJ2-1; the D gene is possibly TRBD2 (5 bases). The V gene lost 1 base and the J gene lost 6 bases, with 10 bases spanning the gap. This CDR3 contains 13 residues. CDR1 and CDR2 from the germline V gene are GTSNPN and SVGIG (reference sequence). CDR3 DNA sequence: TGTGCCTGGAGTGAGGGAGCAAGCAATGAGCAGTTCTTC. Translation gives CAWSEGASNEQFF.

The chain recombines TRBV6-5 with TRBJ2-5, with D possibly TRBD2 on 5 matching bases. The CDR3 consists of 13 residues. V was cut by 10 bases and J by 2 bases, with 14 bases left in between. The germline gives CDR1 MNHEY, CDR2 SVGAGI. The chain's CDR3 is CATLGLRQETQYF. For the CDR3, the DNA is TGTGCCACCTTAGGACTGAGGCAAGAGACCCAGTACTTC.

The V gene is TRBV9, the J gene TRBJ2-3; D perhaps matches TRBD2 (5 bases). Trimming removed 4 bases at V and 2 bases at J, with 17 bases between. This CDR3 spans 16 amino acids. Germline V CDR1 and CDR2: SGDLS, YYNGEE. CDR3 region: CASSSPTSSPTDTQYF. The CDR3 bases are TGTGCCAGCAGCTCCCCCACTAGTAGCCCCACAGATACGCAGTATTTT.

This chain connects TRBV20-1 to TRBJ1-2; the D is unclear. V was clipped by 4 bases and J by 5 bases, with 5 bases between them. The CDR3 is made up of 10 amino acids. Germline CDR1 DFQATT, CDR2 SNEGSKA (reference sequence). CDR3: CSATVYGYTF. The CDR3, as DNA: TGCAGTGCTACAGTATATGGCTACACCTTC.

The rearrangement joins TRBV18 to TRBJ2-7; TRBD2 agrees at 11 bases. The germline V gene has CDR1 KGHSH and CDR2 LQKENI. The V and J ends lost 3 bases and 6 bases, in that order; junction bases with no gene match: 10. The CDR3 runs to 16 residues. The DNA for the CDR3 is TGTGCCAGCTCACCCTTCAACGCCGGGACTAGCGGCGAGCAGTACTTC. Translating gives CASSPFNAGTSGEQYF.

The CDR3 is CASSPRLISPLHF. CDR3 bases: TGTGCCAGCTCACCAAGGCTGATATCACCCCTCCACTTT. V is TRBV18 and J is TRBJ1-6; D is unresolved. Trimming pared 2 bases from V and 10 bases from J, leaving 9 bases between. This CDR3 has 13 residues. Germline V CDR1 and CDR2: KGHSH, LQKENI.

The chain couples TRBV10-3 to TRBJ1-2; TRBD1 agrees at 7 bases. The CDR3 consists of 13 residues. The V and J ends lost 4 bases and 4 bases, in that order; junction bases with no gene match: 3. Germline V gene sequence: CDR1 ENHRY, CDR2 SYGVKD. The CDR3, as DNA: TGTGCCATCAGTGGGGGACAGTTCTATGGCTACACCTTC. This sequence encodes CAISGGQFYGYTF.

The chain has TRBV19 and TRBJ1-1; D remains ambiguous. With 3 bases removed from V and 1 base from J, the gap between germline ends came to 6 bases. CDR1 is LNHDA, CDR2 SQIVND, per germline (reference sequence). This CDR3 spans 13 amino acids. The CDR3 nucleotides are TGTGCCAGTAGTATTAGGCGGAACACTGAAGCTTTCTTT. This sequence encodes CASSIRRNTEAFF. Using reference TRBV19 and TRBJ1-1 for the parts outside the CDR3, the full variable domain is DGGITQSPKYLFRKEGQNVTLSCEQNLNHDAMYWYRQDPGQGLRLIYYSQIVNDFQKGDIAEGYSVSREKKESFPLTVTSAQKNPTAFYLCASSIRRNTEAFFGQGTRLTVV.

This clone showed up just once. This chain connects TRBV27 to TRBJ2-1; D may be TRBD1 (6 bases). This CDR3 comprises 11 residues. Germline loops: CDR1 MNHEY, CDR2 SMNVEV (reference sequence). Deletions cut 3 bases from V and 12 bases from J, with 9 bases between. The CDR3: CASSFKGGQFF. The CDR3 DNA sequence: TGTGCCAGCAGTTTCAAAGGGGGGCAGTTCTTC.

This chain links TRBV6-5 with TRBJ2-1, with 10 bases that match TRBD2. The CDR3 has 15 amino acids. Trimming at V came to 7 bases and at J to 8 bases, leaving 11 bases not matched to a gene. Germline CDR1 reads MNHEY; CDR2 reads SVGAGI. The chain's CDR3 is CASMNLAGVVDEQFF. In nucleotides, the CDR3 is TGTGCCAGCATGAATCTAGCGGGAGTTGTCGATGAGCAGTTCTTC.

V is TRBV12-3 or TRBV12-4 and J is TRBJ1-1; TRBD1 agrees at 8 bases. The CDR3 covers 12 residues. V lost 7 bases, J lost 7 bases, and 5 bases stayed unmatched. The CDR3 DNA is TGTGCCAGCACTATGACAGGGGTTGAAGCTTTCTTT. Protein: CASTMTGVEAFF.

CDR3 sequence (DNA): TGTGCCACCGCCTGGGCCCCAACAGGGGGCTACGAGCAGTACTTC. Encoded protein: CATAWAPTGGYEQYF. The chain has TRBV19 and TRBJ2-7; 8 bases line up with TRBD1. The CDR3 runs to 15 residues. J was trimmed by 3 bases and V by 10 bases; bases with no gene match: 14. CDR1 and CDR2 from the germline V gene are LNHDA and SQIVND (reference sequence).

V usage is TRBV3-1 (or the pseudogene TRBV3-2) and J usage is TRBJ1-2; D uncertain. From germline, CDR1 is LGHDT and CDR2 YNNKEL (reference sequence). The CDR3 loop spans 14 amino acids. Trimming took 1 base from V and 8 from J, leaving 14 bases between them. The CDR3 sequence is CASSQGSDIRGYTF. The CDR3 coding sequence is TGTGCCAGCAGCCAAGGTTCAGACATTAGGGGCTACACCTTC.

J is TRBJ2-3 and V is TRBV24-1, with TRBD2 identical over 16 bases. Trimming at V came to 4 bases and at J to 6 bases, leaving 6 bases not matched to a gene. The CDR3 loop spans 17 amino acids. Per germline, CDR1 KGHDR and CDR2 SFDVKD. CDR3 DNA: TGTGCCACCAGTGACTCGGGACTAGCGGGAGGGGGGGATACGCAGTATTTT. Translation: CATSDSGLAGGGDTQYF.

The chain joins TRBV10-1 to TRBJ2-3; D is perhaps TRBD2 (5 bases). Between the trimmed V and J ends, which lost 6 bases and 0 bases, there was a span of 7 bases. Per germline, CDR1 WNHNN and CDR2 SYGVQD (reference sequence). The CDR3 sequence is 13 residues long. CDR3 sequence: CASRGSSTDTQYF. The CDR3 DNA reads TGCGCCAGCAGGGGGAGCAGCACAGATACGCAGTATTTT.